The present entry profiles one T cell receptor beta chain with its context. The target antigen is unknown. Both CD4+ and CD8+ cells were separated through positive magnetic bead selection, and their purity was verified using flow cytometry. This sample stems from a study of somatic mutations in cytotoxic T cells in rheumatoid arthritis. Study results and limitations: Unlike healthy controls, rheumatoid arthritis patients had CD8+ clonality that increased with age. The study found no significant difference in CD8+ T-cell clonality between rheumatoid arthritis patients and age-matched healthy controls.

The table came from immunoSEQ multiplex PCR; TCRdb's copy has only in-frame clones and leaves some out. The sample consists of 15,000 or so clones, about 77% of them appearing once. The TCR comes from an adult with rheumatoid arthritis. Sequenced input: CD8+ T cells sorted from blood.

The CDR3 reads CASSLVRQGPSEQFF. The CDR3 DNA sequence: TGCGCCAGCAGCTTGGTACGACAGGGGCCCAGCGAGCAGTTCTTC. The J gene is TRBJ2-1, the V gene TRBV5-1, with 8 positions matching TRBD1. Losses at the gene ends were 0 bases for V and 10 bases for J; bases not matched to a gene: 9. Germline lookup yields CDR1 SGHRS and CDR2 YFSETQ. CDR3 length: 15 residues.